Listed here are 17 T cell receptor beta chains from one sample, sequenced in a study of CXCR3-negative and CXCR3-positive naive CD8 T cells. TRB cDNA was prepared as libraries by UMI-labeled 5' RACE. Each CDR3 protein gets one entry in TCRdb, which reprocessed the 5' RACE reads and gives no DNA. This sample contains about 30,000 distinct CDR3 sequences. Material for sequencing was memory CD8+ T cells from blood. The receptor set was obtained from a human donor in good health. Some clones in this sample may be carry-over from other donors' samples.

CDR3 amino acids: CASSVTTGRDRGSPGANVLTF. This chain links TRBV9 with TRBJ2-6; the TRBD1 assignment by TCRdb is unverifiable without DNA. Looked up from germline, CDR1 is SGDLS and CDR2 is YYNGEE. The CDR3 is 21 residues long.

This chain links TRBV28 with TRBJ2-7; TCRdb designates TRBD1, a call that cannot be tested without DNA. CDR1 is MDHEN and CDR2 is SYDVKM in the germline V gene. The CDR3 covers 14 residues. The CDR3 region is CASSSDRELVEQYF.

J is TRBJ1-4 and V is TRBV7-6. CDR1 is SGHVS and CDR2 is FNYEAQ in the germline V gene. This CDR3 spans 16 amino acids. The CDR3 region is CASSRPRRGGDEKLFF.

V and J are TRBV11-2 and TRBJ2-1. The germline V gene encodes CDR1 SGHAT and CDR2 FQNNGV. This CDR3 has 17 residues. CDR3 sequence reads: CASSLGQAGLSYNEQFF.

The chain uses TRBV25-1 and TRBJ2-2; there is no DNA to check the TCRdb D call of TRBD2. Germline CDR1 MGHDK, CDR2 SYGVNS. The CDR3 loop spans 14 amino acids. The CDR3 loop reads CASSGRRDTGELFF.

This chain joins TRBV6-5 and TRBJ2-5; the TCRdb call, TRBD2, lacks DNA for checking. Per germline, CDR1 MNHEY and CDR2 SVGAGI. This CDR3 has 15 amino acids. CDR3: CASSYSRTSGETQYF.

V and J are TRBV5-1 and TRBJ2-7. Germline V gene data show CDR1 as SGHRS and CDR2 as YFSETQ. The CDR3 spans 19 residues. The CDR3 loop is CASSFGQVVAERATYEQYF.

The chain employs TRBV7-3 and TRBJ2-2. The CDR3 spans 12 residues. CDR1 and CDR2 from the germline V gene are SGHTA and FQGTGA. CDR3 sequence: CASSLVSGELFF.

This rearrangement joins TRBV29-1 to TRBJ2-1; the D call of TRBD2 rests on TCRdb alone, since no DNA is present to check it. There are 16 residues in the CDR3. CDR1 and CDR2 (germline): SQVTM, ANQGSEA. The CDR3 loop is CSVEDGRARLYNEQFF.

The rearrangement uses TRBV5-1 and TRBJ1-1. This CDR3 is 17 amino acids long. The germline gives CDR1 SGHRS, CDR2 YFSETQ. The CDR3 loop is CASSLVGVFTLNTEALF.

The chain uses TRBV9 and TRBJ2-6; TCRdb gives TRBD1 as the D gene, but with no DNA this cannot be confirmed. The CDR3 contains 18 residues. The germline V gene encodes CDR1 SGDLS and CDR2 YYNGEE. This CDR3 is CASSPGTGALSGANVLTF. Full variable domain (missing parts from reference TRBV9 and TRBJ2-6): DSGVTQTPKHLITATGQRVTLRCSPRSGDLSVYWYQQSLDQGLQFLIQYYNGEERAKGNILERFSAQQFPDLHSELNLSSLELGDSALYFCASSPGTGALSGANVLTFGAGSRLTVL.

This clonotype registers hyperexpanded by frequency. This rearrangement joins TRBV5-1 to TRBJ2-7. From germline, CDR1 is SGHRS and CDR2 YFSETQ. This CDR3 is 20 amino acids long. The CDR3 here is CASSLGRTSDVNLYTYEQYF.

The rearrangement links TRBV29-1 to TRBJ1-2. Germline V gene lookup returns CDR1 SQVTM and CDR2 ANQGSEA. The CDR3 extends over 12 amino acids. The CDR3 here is CSVEPVDYGYTF.

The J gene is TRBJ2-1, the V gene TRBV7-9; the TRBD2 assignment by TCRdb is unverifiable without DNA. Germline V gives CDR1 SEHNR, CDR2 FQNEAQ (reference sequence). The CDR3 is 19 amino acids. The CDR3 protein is CASSLVLGMAGGPSNEQFF.

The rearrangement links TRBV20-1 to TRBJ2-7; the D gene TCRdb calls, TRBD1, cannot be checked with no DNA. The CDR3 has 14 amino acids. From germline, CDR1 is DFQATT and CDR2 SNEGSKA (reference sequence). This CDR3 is CSARGERETYEQYF.

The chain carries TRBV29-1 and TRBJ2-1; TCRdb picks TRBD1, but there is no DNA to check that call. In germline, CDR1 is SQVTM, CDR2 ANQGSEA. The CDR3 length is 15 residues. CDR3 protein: CSVAPRERPYNEQFF.

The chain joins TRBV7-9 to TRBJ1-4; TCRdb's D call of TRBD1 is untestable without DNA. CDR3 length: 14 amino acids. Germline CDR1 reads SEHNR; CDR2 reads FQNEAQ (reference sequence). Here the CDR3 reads CASSSGTANEKLFF.